These 18 T cell receptor beta chains share one sample of origin, sequenced in a study of CD8 T cells in Susac syndrome. It was with random hexamers that about 0.45 to 1 ug RNA was reverse transcribed. TCRdb re-analysed the immunoSEQ multiplex PCR reads in MiXCR, keeping a single row per CDR3 protein. The sample holds some 160,000 distinct CDR3 sequences, 94% seen once. What was sequenced was CD4+ T cells from PBMCs. The receptors derive from a human donor with Susac syndrome.

V usage is TRBV4-1 and J usage is TRBJ2-7; a weak D match, TRBD1 (6 bases). The CDR3 length is 14 residues. V lost 5 bases, J lost 3 bases, and 14 bases lay in between. Germline lookup yields CDR1 MGHRA and CDR2 YSYEKL. The CDR3 spells CASSSRQGFYEQYF. The CDR3 nucleotides read TGCGCCAGCAGCTCCCGGCAGGGGTTCTACGAGCAGTACTTC.

The sample holds one count of this clonotype. The rearrangement joins TRBV7-2 to TRBJ1-5; no clear D. Germline loops: CDR1 SGHTA, CDR2 FQGNSA. CDR3 length: 15 amino acids. V shed 5 bases and J shed 0 bases, with 11 bases lying between them. The CDR3 coding sequence is TGTGCCAGCAGCCCAGAACGTATTAGCAATCAGCCCCAGCATTTT. Translating it yields CASSPERISNQPQHF. Based on the CDR3 plus reference TRBV7-2 and TRBJ1-5, the full variable domain is GAGVSQSPSNKVTEKGKDVELRCDPISGHTALYWYRQSLGQGLEFLIYFQGNSAPDKSGLPSDRFSAERTGGSVSTLTIQRTQQEDSAVYLCASSPERISNQPQHFGDGTRLSIL.

The rearrangement links TRBV20-1 to TRBJ2-1; 8 bases fit TRBD2. Germline lookup yields CDR1 DFQATT and CDR2 SNEGSKA (reference sequence). The junction had 0 bases not matched to a gene; V was cut back by 2 bases and J by 0 bases. The CDR3 is 14 residues long. The CDR3 region has the DNA TGCAGTGCTAGACTAGCGGGCTCCTACAATGAGCAGTTCTTC. Its translation: CSARLAGSYNEQFF.

This clonotype was recorded once. An end of the junction does not agree with germline; a read error may underlie this. V gene TRBV23-1 combines with J gene TRBJ2-2, with 9 bases lining up with TRBD1. TRBV23-1 is designated an ORF whose function remains uncertain. This CDR3 is built from 16 residues. CDR3 amino acids: CASSLPGTGNPGELFF. The DNA of the CDR3 is TGCGCCAGCAGTCTCCCCGGGACAGGGAACCCCGGGGAGCTGTTTTTT.

This rearrangement joins TRBV4-1 to TRBJ2-5, with TRBD2 matching 9 bases. This CDR3 has 16 residues. J was trimmed by 5 bases and V by 4 bases; bases with no gene match: 11. Germline loops: CDR1 MGHRA, CDR2 YSYEKL. In DNA, the CDR3 is TGCGCCAGCAGCCCGGCTAGCGGGGACGACCTTGAGACCCAGTACTTC. Translated, it gives CASSPASGDDLETQYF.

This chain uses TRBV20-1 with TRBJ2-7; a possible D gene is TRBD1 (6 bases). This CDR3 spans 10 amino acids. From germline, CDR1 is DFQATT and CDR2 SNEGSKA (reference sequence). Between the trimmed V and J ends, which lost 6 bases and 7 bases, there was a span of 10 bases. This chain's CDR3 is CSAQRGEQYF. CDR3 DNA: TGCAGTGCGCAGAGGGGGGAGCAGTACTTC.

The DNA for the CDR3 is TGTGCCAGCAGTTTATCCCGCGGCTACGAGCAGTACTTC. The encoded protein is CASSLSRGYEQYF. The rearrangement links TRBV28 to TRBJ2-7; D is unclear. This CDR3 spans 13 amino acids. Between the trimmed V and J ends, which lost 1 base and 3 bases, there was a span of 7 bases. Germline V lookup: CDR1 MDHEN, CDR2 SYDVKM.

J is TRBJ1-4 and V is TRBV30, with D unresolved. This CDR3 has 13 amino acids. V was shortened by 1 base and J by 4 bases, with 7 bases between the two germline ends. Per the germline V gene, CDR1 is GTSNPN and CDR2 is SVGIG (reference sequence). This CDR3 reads CAWSDRLNEKLFF. As DNA, the CDR3 is TGTGCCTGGAGTGACCGTCTTAATGAAAAACTGTTTTTT.

This clonotype has just a few counts. The rearrangement joins TRBV7-2 to TRBJ1-3; D call uncertain. Per germline, CDR1 SGHTA and CDR2 FQGNSA. The CDR3 has 14 residues. V shed 1 base and J shed 2 bases, with 6 bases lying between them. CDR3 DNA: TGTGCCAGCAGCTTAGGCTCTCCTGGAAACACCATATATTTT. Translating it yields CASSLGSPGNTIYF.

The rearrangement uses TRBV5-5 and TRBJ2-7; the D gene is possibly TRBD2 (6 bases). CDR3 length: 16 residues. The V gene's germline CDR1 is SGHKS and CDR2 YYEKEE (reference sequence). V was pared by 1 base and J by 0 bases, with 14 bases between. The CDR3 sequence: CASSLLGGTDSYEQYF. The CDR3 region has the DNA TGTGCCAGCAGCTTGCTCGGCGGGACGGACTCCTACGAGCAGTACTTC.

This chain links TRBV3-1 with TRBJ2-5; 10 bases line up with TRBD1. Germline V gives CDR1 LGHDT, CDR2 YNNKEL (reference sequence). CDR3 length: 16 residues. V was pared by 2 bases and J by 5 bases, with 8 bases of the junction left unmatched. This CDR3 reads CASSQRDRGTWETQYF. The DNA of the CDR3 is TGTGCCAGCAGCCAACGGGACAGGGGAACTTGGGAGACCCAGTACTTC.

The V gene is TRBV7-8, the J gene TRBJ2-7; D remains unclear. The CDR3 is 15 residues long. Trimming left V 5 bases short and J 0 bases short, with 14 bases between. Germline V gene lookup returns CDR1 SGHVS and CDR2 FQNEAQ. CDR3 in amino acids: CASSPWVRSSYEQYF. The CDR3 coding sequence is TGTGCCAGCAGCCCATGGGTCCGGTCCTCCTACGAGCAGTACTTC.

This sequence joins TRBV7-8 and TRBJ1-2; D ambiguous. CDR3 size: 15 residues. V lost 0 bases, J lost 3 bases, and 11 bases lay in between. Per the germline V gene, CDR1 is SGHVS and CDR2 is FQNEAQ. CDR3 DNA sequence: TGTGCCAGCAGCTTAGCGCGTAAGGACCACTATGGCTACACCTTC. It encodes CASSLARKDHYGYTF.

J is TRBJ2-1 and V is TRBV5-6, with a tentative D call TRBD2 (6 bases). The germline gives CDR1 SGHDT, CDR2 YYEEEE. V was clipped by 3 bases and J by 12 bases, with 16 bases between them. The CDR3 runs 13 residues. CDR3 in amino acids: CASSSTGLPRQFF. As DNA, the CDR3 is TGTGCCAGCAGCTCAACGGGACTCCCTAGGCAGTTCTTC. Full variable domain (outside the CDR3, taken from reference TRBV5-6 and TRBJ2-1): DAGVTQSPTHLIKTRGQQVTLRCSPKSGHDTVSWYQQALGQGPQFIFQYYEEEERQRGNFPDRFSGHQFPNYSSELNVNALLLGDSALYLCASSSTGLPRQFFGPGTRLTVL.

The CDR3 loop is CSVAGLHRVTEAFF. The CDR3, as DNA: TGCAGCGTTGCGGGTCTGCACCGAGTCACTGAAGCTTTCTTT. The chain is built from TRBV29-1 and TRBJ1-1, with no clear D. V was pared by 4 bases and J by 4 bases, with 16 bases between. The CDR3 extends over 14 amino acids. The germline V gene encodes CDR1 SQVTM and CDR2 ANQGSEA. The complete variable domain, with remaining parts taken from reference TRBV29-1 and TRBJ1-1, reads SAVISQKPSRDICQRGTSLTIQCQVDSQVTMMFWYRQQPGQSLTLIATANQGSEATYESGFVIDKFPISRPNLTFSTLTVSNMSPEDSSIYLCSVAGLHRVTEAFFGQGTRLTVV.

This clonotype was seen a few times. The rearrangement joins TRBV20-1 to TRBJ2-1; 8 bases agree with TRBD2. V lost 3 bases, J lost 2 bases, and 0 bases stayed unmatched. Germline CDR1 DFQATT, CDR2 SNEGSKA (reference sequence). The CDR3 is 13 residues long. The CDR3 is CSASGGAYNEQFF. In nucleotides, the CDR3 is TGCAGTGCTAGCGGGGGGGCCTACAATGAGCAGTTCTTC.

This clonotype came up once. The chain combines TRBV6-6 with TRBJ2-5; 7 positions agree with TRBD1. The CDR3 contains 14 residues. The germline V gene encodes CDR1 MNHNY and CDR2 SVGAGI (reference sequence). The V and J ends lost 5 bases and 5 bases, in that order; junction bases with no gene match: 8. The CDR3 coding sequence is TGTGCCAGCAGTAAGGGGACAGCAGACGAGACCCAGTACTTC. This gives the protein CASSKGTADETQYF.

The V call is TRBV20-1, the J call TRBJ2-7; no definite D call. Germline-derived CDR1 and CDR2 are DFQATT and SNEGSKA (reference sequence). The V gene lost 1 base and the J gene lost 2 bases, with 6 bases spanning the gap. The CDR3 has 12 residues. CDR3 sequence: CSARGRAYEQYF. CDR3 bases: TGCAGTGCTAGAGGACGGGCCTACGAGCAGTACTTC.